This T cell receptor (beta chain) came from a study of CD8+ T cells in alopecia areata. General study points: Scalp clonality, together with expanded CD8+ clones among the top 100, fell significantly with tofacitinib.

The treatment denotes: oral pan-JAK inhibitor, 5-10 mg twice daily. Unmatched junction bases numbered 12, after V lost 3 bases and J lost 5 bases. The CDR3 has 15 amino acids. CDR1 GTSNPN and CDR2 SVGIG come from the germline V gene (reference sequence). Notes on this clone: What it binds is unknown.

Following extraction, RNA underwent reverse transcription to cDNA, which served as the sequencing template. Profiling relied on immunoSEQ multiplex PCR, and the TCRdb table lists in-frame clones only, not all of them. The sample includes under 350,000 clones, roughly 60% seen only once; the top ten take under 2%. The clonotype was recovered from a human donor with alopecia areata. The chain recombines TRBV30 with TRBJ1-1; 7 bases agree with TRBD1. The sample here was CD4+ T cells sorted from blood, taken at week 24, from a patient treated with tofacitinib. As DNA, the CDR3 is TGTGCCTGGAGCCCGGGTACAGGGGCAAGGACTGAAGCTTTCTTT. This encodes CAWSPGTGARTEAFF.